What follows describes a single TCR beta chain. Its antigen is not identified. CDR3 size: 16 residues. V dropped 0 bases and J dropped 5; count of bases not matched to a gene: 8. The germline V gene has CDR1 MNHEY and CDR2 SVGAGI. Generated by immunoSEQ multiplex PCR, the TCRdb table keeps only in-frame clones and is missing some. The repertoire includes hundreds of thousands of clones, more than 75% of them detected once, and about 3.5% sits in the top ten. This entry belongs to a study of Ad26.COV2.S vaccination and SARS-CoV-2 variants. In the study overall: Doses of Ad26.COV2.S were injected into muscle once or twice, 56 days apart.

As to treatment: some 19 received Ad26.COV2.S at low or high dose, single or two shots; about 5 received placebo; per-sample allocation not given. Samples came from day 63 after the first vaccine or placebo injection. An Ad26 vector expressing Wuhan-strain SARS-CoV-2 spike constituted the vaccine. General study points: Overall T cell responses may have been underestimated by the analyses of TCR breadth and depth.

The sample here was peripheral blood, taken in a trial of Ad26.COV2.S vaccine versus placebo. J is TRBJ1-2 and V is TRBV6-5; 8 bases line up with TRBD1. This receptor was obtained from a person between 18 and 59 years old who received the Ad26.COV2.S COVID-19 vaccine or a placebo. The CDR3 loop is CASSYSTFGTGYGYTF. The CDR3 nucleotides read TGTGCCAGCAGTTACTCGACATTTGGGACAGGATATGGCTACACCTTC.